The rows below give T cell receptor beta chains drawn from one sample of a study of blood T cell repertoires in COVID-19. Assay used: immunoSEQ multiplex PCR; TCRdb lists only in-frame clones, some missing. The sample includes around 100,000 clones, roughly 79% of them seen just once. Specimen: peripheral blood. The source is a woman aged 70-85 years with acute or convalescent COVID-19. The CDR3 runs from the conserved cysteine through the conserved F or W. A D gene is named only where the DNA matches it firmly. The listing skips clone size in some rows; elsewhere it reads once, few, many or a size class.

len,abundance,j_gene,d_gene,v_gene,CDR3nt,CDR3aa
14,.,TRBJ2-1,TRBD1,TRBV11-2,TGTGCCAGCAGCCCTCGGGCCGGGACAGGGGAGCAGTTCTTC,CASSPRAGTGEQFF
15,once,TRBJ1-6,.,TRBV7-9,TGTGCCAGCAGCTTATCCACTCTAGGAGGCTCACCCCTCCACTTT,CASSLSTLGGSPLHF
18,.,TRBJ1-1,.,TRBV6-2/TRBV6-3,TGTGCCAGCAGTTATTCCCCGCGAGTCTCCATCATGAACACTGAAGCTTTCTTT,CASSYSPRVSIMNTEAFF
13,few,TRBJ1-5,.,TRBV21-1,TGTGCCAGCAGCAAAGCGCGCGGGGAGCCCCAGCATTTT,CASSKARGEPQHF
13,.,TRBJ2-5,.,TRBV4-3,TGCGCCAGCAGCCAAGACCCCCAGTCAACCCAGTACTTC,CASSQDPQSTQYF
17,.,TRBJ1-4,TRBD1,TRBV5-8,TGTGCCAGCAGCTTCTCCGGGACAGCCTCAACTAATGAAAAACTGTTTTTT,CASSFSGTASTNEKLFF
14,.,TRBJ2-1,.,TRBV29-1,TGCAGCGTTGTCGGGGGGCGCTTCAACAATGAGCAGTTCTTC,CSVVGGRFNNEQFF
14,once,TRBJ1-2,.,TRBV18,TGTGCCAGCTCACTACAGAGGGAAGACTATGGCTACACCTTC,CASSLQREDYGYTF
14,.,TRBJ1-2,.,TRBV18,TGTGCCAGCTCACCATCCGGGACACGGGTTAGCTACACCTTC,CASSPSGTRVSYTF
15,.,TRBJ1-2,TRBD1,TRBV6-6,TGTGCCAGCACCCTATCCCGGGACAGGGTCCATGGCTACACCTTC,CASTLSRDRVHGYTF
18,.,TRBJ2-1,TRBD2,TRBV7-2,TGTGCCAGCACCCCCCACGGGTCAGCGGGGGGGCGGGTTGATGAGCAGTTCTTC,CASTPHGSAGGRVDEQFF
15,.,TRBJ2-1,TRBD2,TRBV7-3,TGTGCCAGCAGCCAAATGGGGGGGACCCCCAATGAGCAGTTCTTC,CASSQMGGTPNEQFF
17,.,TRBJ1-6,TRBD1,TRBV11-2,TGTGCCAGCAGCTTAGATAAGACCGGACAGGGGGCTCTTCCCCTCCACTTT,CASSLDKTGQGALPLHF
11,.,TRBJ1-3,.,TRBV6-5,TGTGCCAGCACAGAAGGGGCCACCATATATTTT,CASTEGATIYF
17,.,TRBJ2-3,TRBD2,TRBV4-1,TGCGCCAGCAGCCAAGAAGGTGCTAGCGGGTCTTTGGATACGCAGTATTTT,CASSQEGASGSLDTQYF
13,.,TRBJ1-2,.,TRBV5-6,TGTGCCAGCAGCTTTCCAGCGGACTATGGCTACACCTTC,CASSFPADYGYTF
13,.,TRBJ1-1,.,TRBV3-1/TRBV3-2,TGTGCCAGCAGCCACCTACCGAACACTGAAGCTTTCTTT,CASSHLPNTEAFF
13,few,TRBJ1-2,.,TRBV19,TGTGCCAGTAGTTTCACTGATAACTATGGCTACACCTTC,CASSFTDNYGYTF
15,.,TRBJ2-1,TRBD2,TRBV2,TGTGCCAGCAGAGAACGGGGGGGCCGCTACAATGAGCAGTTCTTC,CASRERGGRYNEQFF
17,.,TRBJ1-5,TRBD1,TRBV5-6,TGTGCCAGCAGCTTGGGTCAGGGGGCCCTGGGTGAACAGCCCCAGCATTTT,CASSLGQGALGEQPQHF
15,.,TRBJ1-5,.,TRBV3-1/TRBV3-2,TGTGCCAGCAGCCTAGGGGCGGGAAGCAATCAGCCCCAGCATTTT,CASSLGAGSNQPQHF
13,.,TRBJ1-1,.,TRBV19,TGTGCCAGTAGCCCGACAGTGAACACTGAAGCTTTCTTT,CASSPTVNTEAFF
15,.,TRBJ1-2,.,TRBV28,TGTGCCAGCACTTCCCGGAGGGCCGTAAACTATGGCTACACCTTC,CASTSRRAVNYGYTF
14,.,TRBJ1-6,.,TRBV6-1,TGTGCCAGCAGTGAATCGGGGGGCAATTCACCCCTCCACTTT,CASSESGGNSPLHF
16,.,TRBJ2-1,TRBD2,TRBV27,TGTGCCAGCGGGTTGGGGGGGACTAGCTCCTACAATGAGCAGTTCTTC,CASGLGGTSSYNEQFF
14,.,TRBJ2-7,TRBD1,TRBV30,TGTGCCTGGGTAGCCGGGACAGGGAACTACGAGCAGTACTTC,CAWVAGTGNYEQYF
14,.,TRBJ1-1,TRBD1,TRBV11-1,TGTGCCAGCAGCACAGGGGGCAGGGTCACTGAAGCTTTCTTT,CASSTGGRVTEAFF
14,.,TRBJ1-1,TRBD1,TRBV27,TGTGCCAGCAGTCAAGACAGGGTGAACACTGAAGCTTTCTTT,CASSQDRVNTEAFF
15,.,TRBJ1-2,TRBD1,TRBV28,TGTGCCAGCAGACCTTCCGGGACAGGGGGAGACGGCTACACCTTC,CASRPSGTGGDGYTF
15,.,TRBJ1-2,.,TRBV29-1,TGCAGCGTTGAACCCAATGTGGGCGTTAACTATGGCTACACCTTC,CSVEPNVGVNYGYTF
14,.,TRBJ2-3,.,TRBV9,TGTGCCAGCAGCGTAGGATCGGGAGTAGATACGCAGTATTTT,CASSVGSGVDTQYF
15,.,TRBJ1-1,TRBD1,TRBV19,TGTGCCAGTAGTGACAGGGGGCCGAGTCGGACTGAAGCTTTCTTT,CASSDRGPSRTEAFF
14,.,TRBJ1-3,.,TRBV6-1,TGTGCCAGCAGTGAACCAGGGGCTGGAAACACCATATATTTT,CASSEPGAGNTIYF
12,.,TRBJ2-3,.,TRBV5-1,TGCGCCAGCAGCTTGCCGAGGGATACGCAGTATTTT,CASSLPRDTQYF
15,once,TRBJ1-2,.,TRBV19,TGTGCCAGTACCATTTCAGGAAACTCCAACTATGGCTACACCTTC,CASTISGNSNYGYTF
13,.,TRBJ2-1,.,TRBV27,TGTGCCAGCAGTTTTCAGGCGTACAATGAGCAGTTCTTC,CASSFQAYNEQFF
12,.,TRBJ1-1,.,TRBV7-9,TGTGCCAGCAGCTTACGGGGGACTGAAGCTTTCTTT,CASSLRGTEAFF
12,.,TRBJ1-2,.,TRBV11-3,TGTGCCAGCAGCGAGGGGGTCGATGGCTACACCTTC,CASSEGVDGYTF
16,.,TRBJ1-2,TRBD1,TRBV5-6,TGTGCCAGCAGCTCGACCGGGACAGGGGTAGGGGCTGGCTACACCTTC,CASSSTGTGVGAGYTF
14,.,TRBJ1-5,TRBD1,TRBV18,TGTGCCAGCTCAAGGACAGGGTTCAATCAGCCCCAGCATTTT,CASSRTGFNQPQHF
16,.,TRBJ1-2,TRBD1,TRBV7-2,TGTGCCAGCAGCTTAGAGGCGACAGGGGCTAACTATGGCTACACCTTC,CASSLEATGANYGYTF
14,.,TRBJ1-2,TRBD1,TRBV6-5,TGTGCCAGCAGCGGGACAGGCGAAAACTATGGCTACACCTTC,CASSGTGENYGYTF
14,.,TRBJ2-5,.,TRBV4-2,TGTGCCAGCAGCCGGGACTCCGGCGGAGAGACCCAGTACTTC,CASSRDSGGETQYF
14,.,TRBJ1-2,TRBD1,TRBV30,TGTGCCTGGAGCGGGACAGTTCTCGGCTATGGCTACACCTTC,CAWSGTVLGYGYTF
13,once,TRBJ1-4,.,TRBV2,TGTGCCAGCAGGAAAGACAGTTTTGAGAAACTGTTTTTT,CASRKDSFEKLFF